What follows describes a single T cell receptor (beta chain). Its antigen is undetermined. 13 Jbeta primers and 60 Vbeta primers were used for the PCR. The data were produced by immunoSEQ multiplex PCR, yet TCRdb's version contains in-frame clones alone and is incomplete. The sample carries about 140,000 clones, approximately 82% recorded once. The data are from a study of cytomegalovirus exposure and HLA in healthy donors. The study, taken as a whole, reports: According to a later analysis, most TCR beta chains associated with CMV appeared HLA-restricted. Whilst most TCR sequences proved rare, a subset of public TCRs occurred across many donors.

The CDR3 spans 16 residues. From germline, CDR1 is MGHRA and CDR2 YSYEKL. The V segment lost 0 bases and the J segment 0 bases; nucleotides outside the gene matches: 5. Material for sequencing was PBMCs. This clonotype was sampled from a man aged 25-45 years in good health and CMV-seropositive. The rearrangement uses TRBV4-1 and TRBJ2-7; 7 nucleotides line up with TRBD1. The CDR3 sequence: CASSQDRQGFSYEQYF. The CDR3 DNA sequence: TGCGCCAGCAGCCAAGATAGACAGGGTTTCTCCTACGAGCAGTACTTC.